This T cell receptor beta chain derives from a study of T-cell reconstitution after alpha-beta-depleted transplantation in children. Whole-study results and caveats: About two months after transplant, alpha-beta T cells reportedly came from several hundred expanded graft clones. T-cell numbers and diversity one year post-transplant derived largely from freshly generated T cells. Elevated TCRbeta diversity at day 60 was traced, in some patients, to surviving recipient T cells and thymic progenitors.

A TCRbeta library incorporating unique molecular identifiers was prepared. One entry per CDR3 protein results from TCRdb running MiXCR on the PCR reads. The data show 250,000 to 300,000 distinct CDR3 sequences, around 9.1% seen once. V dropped 0 bases and J dropped 1 base, with 12 bases sitting between them. Per germline, CDR1 LNHNV and CDR2 YYDKDF (reference sequence). The CDR3 spans 16 residues. With regard to this clonotype: What it binds is unknown.

The rearrangement joins TRBV15 to TRBJ2-5; D may be TRBD1 (5 bases). The sample in question was PBMCs, obtained before TCRalphabeta/CD19-depleted stem cell transplant. This sequence was found in a boy under two years old with acute myeloid leukemia, due to receive a stem cell transplant. The CDR3 DNA reads TGTGCCACCAGCAGAGAAGGTCCGCAGGGCCAAGAGACCCAGTACTTC. This codes for CATSREGPQGQETQYF.